Below are 21 T cell receptor beta chains sequenced from a single sample in a study of T cells in Graves' hyperthyroidism and ophthalmopathy. RNA transcripts yielded amplified TCR beta CDR3 regions. The study used the HTBI primer set for a first-round RT-PCR of the TCR CDR3. Using its own MiXCR run on the multiplex PCR reads, TCRdb lists one record per CDR3 protein. The sample contains some 500,000 distinct CDR3 sequences, around 15% of which appear only once. Sequencing was carried out using blood. These receptors were taken from a woman under 30 with Graves' hyperthyroidism.

The chain carries TRBV29-1 and TRBJ1-2; TRBD1 matches at 8 bases. V trimming: 0 bases; J trimming: 8 bases; junction bases outside the gene matches: 11. This CDR3 is built from 15 residues. Per germline, CDR1 SQVTM and CDR2 ANQGSEA. CDR3 region: CSVEDGTGTGSGYTF. Written as DNA, the CDR3 is TGCAGCGTTGAAGATGGGACCGGGACAGGCTCCGGCTACACCTTC.

Comments on this clonotype: Its ends do not fully match the called genes, so a read error is possible. The chain combines TRBV3-1 with TRBJ1-5; D might be TRBD1 (6 bases). The CDR3 is 14 residues long. Germline CDR1 is LGHDT and CDR2 is YNNKEL (reference sequence). The CDR3 DNA reads as TGTGGCAGCAGCCAAGGGGGGGCAGGTCAGCCCCAGCATTTT. Residues: CGSSQGGAGQPQHF.

This clonotype was seen repeatedly, ten times or more. The chain is built from TRBV3-1 and TRBJ1-4; D not certain. V was clipped by 1 base and J by 2 bases, with 8 bases between them. Germline V gene sequence: CDR1 LGHDT, CDR2 YNNKEL (reference sequence). The CDR3 length is 15 residues. CDR3 in amino acids: CASSQGEFTNEKLFF. The CDR3 DNA is TGTGCCAGCAGCCAAGGGGAGTTTACTAATGAAAAACTGTTTTTT.

This clonotype occurred many times. CDR3 residues: CASSPGTSGRVNTQYF. The CDR3, as DNA: TGTGCCAGCAGCCCCGGGACTAGCGGGAGAGTAAATACGCAGTATTTT. The rearrangement links TRBV7-3 to TRBJ2-3; 14 nucleotides match TRBD2. Looked up from germline, CDR1 is SGHTA and CDR2 is FQGTGA. The length of the CDR3 is 16 residues. With V trimmed by 5 bases and J by 7 bases, 8 bases remained unmatched.

This chain links TRBV6-2 or TRBV6-3 with TRBJ1-1; 8 positions agree with TRBD1. This CDR3 contains 13 residues. Germline trimming cut 7 bases from V and 4 bases from J; bases unmatched to any gene: 5. The germline V gene encodes CDR1 MNHEY and CDR2 SVGEGT. CDR3 sequence (DNA): TGTGCCAGCATGGACAGGGTGGTCACTGAAGCTTTCTTT. It encodes CASMDRVVTEAFF.

This clonotype was counted many times. In DNA, the CDR3 is TGCAGTGCTGAATCCTCCCGGGGTGAAGCTTTCTTT. This encodes CSAESSRGEAFF. V gene TRBV20-1 combines with J gene TRBJ1-1; D gene unclear. This CDR3 is built from 12 residues. V was pared by 5 bases and J by 7 bases, with 14 bases between. Looked up from germline, CDR1 is DFQATT and CDR2 is SNEGSKA (reference sequence).

This clonotype was observed many times. The rearrangement uses TRBV7-9 and TRBJ2-3; 8 nucleotides agree with TRBD1. This CDR3 has 14 residues. The J segment lost 2 bases and the V segment lost 11 bases, leaving 9 bases of the junction unmatched. The V gene's germline CDR1 is SEHNR and CDR2 FQNEAQ (reference sequence). The CDR3 bases are TGTGCCGGTTCCGAGACAGGGGACACAGATACGCAGTATTTT. Amino acid sequence: CAGSETGDTDTQYF.

This clonotype has ten or more counts. The chain links TRBV10-1 to TRBJ2-7; 8 bases align to TRBD1. With 3 bases clipped from V and 7 bases from J, the junction kept 8 bases outside the gene matches. CDR3 size: 14 residues. CDR1 and CDR2 (germline): WNHNN, SYGVQD (reference sequence). The DNA for the CDR3 is TGCGCCAGCAGTGAAGGACAGGGACCGGGGGAGCAGTACTTC. It codes for CASSEGQGPGEQYF.

Of note for this clonotype: A single base separates this from a much larger clone, so it may be a read error. The genes are TRBV5-1 and TRBJ1-2, with TRBD1 identical over 8 bases. In germline, CDR1 is SGHRS, CDR2 YFSETQ. CDR3 size: 15 residues. With 4 bases clipped from V and 8 bases from J, the junction kept 13 bases outside the gene matches. The CDR3, as DNA: TGCGCCAGCAGCCCGGACGGGACAGGCGTGGCAGGCTACACCTTC. Encoded protein: CASSPDGTGVAGYTF. Together with reference TRBV5-1 and TRBJ1-2, the CDR3 gives the full variable domain: KAGVTQTPRYLIKTRGQQVTLSCSPISGHRSVSWYQQTPGQGLQFLFEYFSETQRNKGNFPGRFSGRQFSNSRSEMNVSTLELGDSALYLCASSPDGTGVAGYTFGSGTRLTVV.

This clonotype was found many times. The V call is TRBV29-1, the J call TRBJ2-7; D is perhaps TRBD1 (6 bases). Deletions cut 4 bases from V and 2 bases from J, with 9 bases between. CDR3 size: 12 residues. Germline V gene sequence: CDR1 SQVTM, CDR2 ANQGSEA. For the CDR3, the DNA is TGCAGCGTTGGTCAGGGGACCTACGAGCAGTACTTC. Protein: CSVGQGTYEQYF.

Comment on this clonotype: This sequence may be a read error, since a much larger clone differs from it by one base. V and J are TRBV11-1 and TRBJ2-7; no firm D call. The CDR3 spans 14 residues. CDR1 is SGHAT, CDR2 FQDESV, per germline (reference sequence). V shed 2 bases and J shed 2 bases, with 10 bases lying between them. The CDR3 spells CASSLQSSAYEQYF. The CDR3 nucleotides read TGTGCCAGCAGCTTACAGAGTTCCGCCTACGAGCAGTACTTC.

This clonotype was observed a few times. The chain carries TRBV6-1 and TRBJ2-5, with D tentatively TRBD1 or TRBD2 (5 bases each). This CDR3 has 14 amino acids. The V gene's germline CDR1 is MNHNS and CDR2 SASEGT. Trimming removed 2 bases from V and 5 bases from J, with 12 bases in between. CDR3 nucleotides: TGTGCCAGCAGTGAACTCAGACAGCGGGAGACCCAGTACTTC. It translates to CASSELRQRETQYF.

Ten or more counts support this clonotype. V usage is TRBV10-3 and J usage is TRBJ2-1; D unresolved. V shed 0 bases and J shed 6 bases, with 9 bases lying between them. The germline gives CDR1 ENHRY, CDR2 SYGVKD. The CDR3 extends over 14 amino acids. The CDR3 nucleotides read TGTGCCATCAGTGAGTCGGGCTGGGGCAATGAGCAGTTCTTC. It translates to CAISESGWGNEQFF.

This clonotype has a handful of counts. J is TRBJ2-1 and V is TRBV7-8, with 10 bases lining up with TRBD2. V dropped 5 bases and J dropped 10; count of bases not matched to a gene: 11. Germline V CDR1 and CDR2: SGHVS, FQNEAQ. CDR3 size: 15 residues. The DNA of the CDR3 is TGTGCCAGCAGCAACCTAGCGGGAGTAAATAACGAGCAGTTCTTC. Translation: CASSNLAGVNNEQFF.

The chain uses TRBV6-6 and TRBJ1-5; TRBD1 is a possible D gene (5 bases). CDR3 length equals 16 residues. Deletions cut 2 bases from V and 4 bases from J, with 15 bases between. Germline CDR1 reads MNHNY; CDR2 reads SVGAGI (reference sequence). Written as DNA, the CDR3 is TGTGCCAGCAGTTACGGCGCAGGGATAGGTAATCAGCCCCAGCATTTT. It is translated as CASSYGAGIGNQPQHF.

This clonotype was seen at least ten times. The chain is built from TRBV20-1 and TRBJ1-1; 9 bases fit TRBD1. This CDR3 is 15 amino acids long. Germline V gene lookup returns CDR1 DFQATT and CDR2 SNEGSKA (reference sequence). The J segment lost 4 bases and the V segment lost 2 bases, leaving 8 bases of the junction unmatched. The CDR3 reads CSARSVTGGITEAFF. The DNA for the CDR3 is TGCAGTGCTAGATCTGTGACAGGGGGGATCACTGAAGCTTTCTTT.

This clonotype was recorded a few times. The chain employs TRBV5-6 and TRBJ2-1; TRBD2 agrees at 8 bases. Trimming removed 2 bases from V and 4 bases from J; junction bases left unmatched: 5. Per the germline V gene, CDR1 is SGHDT and CDR2 is YYEEEE. CDR3 length equals 15 residues. CDR3 region: CASSFGSGEYNEQFF. As DNA, the CDR3 is TGTGCCAGCAGCTTCGGTAGCGGGGAATACAATGAGCAGTTCTTC.

This clonotype was recorded at least ten times. The chain recombines TRBV3-1 with TRBJ1-1; unclear D gene. Germline V gene lookup returns CDR1 LGHDT and CDR2 YNNKEL (reference sequence). V dropped 1 base and J dropped 10 bases, with 10 bases sitting between them. CDR3 size: 12 residues. CDR3 coding DNA: TGTGCCAGCAGCCAAGCTACCTGGGGAGCTTTCTTT. Encoded protein: CASSQATWGAFF.

This clonotype has at least ten counts. This rearrangement joins TRBV11-1 to TRBJ2-5; no reliable D call. V lost 7 bases and J 7 bases, leaving 19 bases between the germline ends. CDR1 and CDR2 (germline): SGHAT, FQDESV (reference sequence). This CDR3 is 14 amino acids long. For the CDR3, the DNA is TGTGCCAGCAAACGCGCCCGTGATTTAGTGACCCAGTACTTC. Protein product: CASKRARDLVTQYF. The full variable domain, completed using reference TRBV11-1 and TRBJ2-5, is EAEVAQSPRYKITEKSQAVAFWCDPISGHATLYWYRQILGQGPELLVQFQDESVVDDSQLPKDRFSAERLKGVDSTLKIQPAELGDSAMYLCASKRARDLVTQYFGPGTRLLVL.

This clonotype was picked up many times. The chain recombines TRBV2 with TRBJ1-2, with 8 bases that match TRBD1. The CDR3 runs to 14 residues. In germline, CDR1 is SNHLY, CDR2 FYNNEI. Unmatched junction bases numbered 7, after V lost 6 bases and J lost 4 bases. This CDR3 reads CASRLRGLVYGYTF. The CDR3 region has the DNA TGTGCCAGCAGGCTCAGGGGGCTGGTCTATGGCTACACCTTC.

This clonotype was observed a few times. The rearrangement links TRBV3-1 to TRBJ2-1; no clear D gene. The CDR3 covers 19 residues. CDR1 and CDR2 (germline): LGHDT, YNNKEL (reference sequence). The V end was cut by 1 base, the J end by 4 bases, with 23 bases between. DNA for the CDR3: TGTGCCAGCAGCCAAGTCCACGGAAGAGGTAAAGGGATTTACAATGAGCAGTTCTTC. Protein sequence: CASSQVHGRGKGIYNEQFF.